This TCR beta chain was sequenced during a study of spatial heterogeneity in lung cancer. In the study overall: Unique TCR and UMI combinations averaged more than ten appearances each in raw reads.

The germline V gene has CDR1 SQVTM and CDR2 ANQGSEA. The V gene lost 8 bases and the J gene lost 4 bases, with 17 bases spanning the gap. This CDR3 is built from 13 residues. Noted time point: sample taken at primary tumor resection. Whole RNA came from tumor, nontumor lung or frozen PBMC and was sequenced without being sorted. Each TCR cDNA molecule bore a unique molecular identifier. TCRdb independently ran MiXCR on the 5' RACE reads; one entry per CDR3 protein. The data show around 89,000 distinct CDR3 sequences, about an eighth seen once. Study results and limitations: Detection of ubiquitous tumor TCRs in blood was higher at resection than follow-up.

There are a few counts of this clonotype. Antigen: not known. The chain couples TRBV29-1 to TRBJ2-5; the D gene is possibly TRBD1 (6 bases). This sequence originates from a male donor with early-stage non-small cell lung cancer. This sample comprised PBMCs, obtained at surgery. The CDR3 region is CSQLGGGRETQYF. The CDR3 DNA follows: TGCAGCCAACTTGGGGGCGGCCGAGAGACCCAGTACTTC.